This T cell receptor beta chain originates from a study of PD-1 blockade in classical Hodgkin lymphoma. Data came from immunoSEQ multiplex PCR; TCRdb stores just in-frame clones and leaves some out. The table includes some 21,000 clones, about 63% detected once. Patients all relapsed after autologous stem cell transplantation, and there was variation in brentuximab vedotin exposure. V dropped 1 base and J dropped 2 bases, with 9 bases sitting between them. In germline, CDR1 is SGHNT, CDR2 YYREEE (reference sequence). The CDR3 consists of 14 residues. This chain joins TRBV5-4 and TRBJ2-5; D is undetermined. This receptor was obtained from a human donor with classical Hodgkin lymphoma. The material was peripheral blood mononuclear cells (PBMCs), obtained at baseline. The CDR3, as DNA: TGTGCCAGCAGCTTGCGTGACCTTCAAGAGACCCAGTACTTC. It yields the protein CASSLRDLQETQYF.